This T cell receptor beta chain was documented in a study of cytomegalovirus exposure and HLA in healthy donors. PCR amplification relied on 60 Vbeta primers (plus 13 Jbeta primers). Using immunoSEQ multiplex PCR, the repertoire was profiled, and TCRdb retains in-frame clones only, with some absent. The profile shows about 100,000 clones, under 85% of them singletons. The CDR3 sequence is 13 residues long. Germline CDR1 is ENHRY and CDR2 is SYGVKD. Trimming took off 10 bases at V and 5 bases at J, with 14 bases between the two ends. Input material: PBMCs. The sequence came from a woman between 40 and 55 years old in good health and CMV-seronegative. The chain recombines TRBV10-3 with TRBJ1-4, with unresolved D. The CDR3 DNA follows: TGTGCCACCGAACCCCGGAGGAATGAAAAACTGTTTTTT. It encodes CATEPRRNEKLFF.